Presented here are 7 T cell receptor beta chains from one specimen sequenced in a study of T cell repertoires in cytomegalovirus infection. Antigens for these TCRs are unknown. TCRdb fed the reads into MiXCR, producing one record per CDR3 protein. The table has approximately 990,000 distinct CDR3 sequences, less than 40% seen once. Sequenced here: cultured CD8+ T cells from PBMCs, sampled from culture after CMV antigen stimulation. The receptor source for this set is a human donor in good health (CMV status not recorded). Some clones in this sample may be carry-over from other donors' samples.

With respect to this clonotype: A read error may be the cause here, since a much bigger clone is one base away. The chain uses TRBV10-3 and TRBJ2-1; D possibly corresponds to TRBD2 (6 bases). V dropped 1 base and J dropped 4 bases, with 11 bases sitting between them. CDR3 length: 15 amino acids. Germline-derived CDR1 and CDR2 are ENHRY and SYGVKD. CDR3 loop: CAISEWGVFYNEQFF. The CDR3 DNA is TGTGCCATCAGTGAGTGGGGGGTATTTTACAATGAGCAGTTCTTC.

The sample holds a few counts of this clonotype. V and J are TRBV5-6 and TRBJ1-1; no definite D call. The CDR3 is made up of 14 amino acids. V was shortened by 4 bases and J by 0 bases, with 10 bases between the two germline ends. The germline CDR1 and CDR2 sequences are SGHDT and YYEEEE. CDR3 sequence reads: CASSIPRVNTEAFF. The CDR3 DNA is TGTGCCAGCAGCATACCCCGGGTGAACACTGAAGCTTTCTTT. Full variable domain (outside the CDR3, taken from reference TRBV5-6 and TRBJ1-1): DAGVTQSPTHLIKTRGQQVTLRCSPKSGHDTVSWYQQALGQGPQFIFQYYEEEERQRGNFPDRFSGHQFPNYSSELNVNALLLGDSALYLCASSIPRVNTEAFFGQGTRLTVV.

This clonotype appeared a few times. The CDR3 protein is CASSQGAGVSYNEQFF. The CDR3 DNA reads as TGCGCCAGCAGCCAAGGAGCGGGGGTCTCCTACAATGAGCAGTTCTTC. The chain has TRBV4-1 and TRBJ2-1; 8 nucleotides agree with TRBD2. CDR1 and CDR2 (germline): MGHRA, YSYEKL. V gave up 1 base and J gave up 0 bases; unmatched junction bases: 2. There are 16 residues in the CDR3.

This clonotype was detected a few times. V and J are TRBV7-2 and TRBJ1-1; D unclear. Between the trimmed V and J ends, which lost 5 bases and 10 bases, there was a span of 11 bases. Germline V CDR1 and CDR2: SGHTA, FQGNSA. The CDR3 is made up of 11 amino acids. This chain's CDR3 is CASSPAPGAFF. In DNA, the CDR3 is TGTGCCAGCAGCCCGGCCCCTGGAGCTTTCTTT.

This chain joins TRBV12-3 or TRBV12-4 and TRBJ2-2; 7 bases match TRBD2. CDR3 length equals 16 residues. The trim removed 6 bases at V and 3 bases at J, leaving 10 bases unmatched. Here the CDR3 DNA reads TGTGCCAGCAGGACGGGGGGATTTTGGTACACCGGGGAGCTGTTTTTT. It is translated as CASRTGGFWYTGELFF.

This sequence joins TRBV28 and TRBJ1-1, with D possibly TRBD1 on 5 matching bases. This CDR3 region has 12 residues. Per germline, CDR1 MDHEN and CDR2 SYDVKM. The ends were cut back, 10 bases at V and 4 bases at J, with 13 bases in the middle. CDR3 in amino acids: CATQGLGTEAFF. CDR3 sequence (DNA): TGTGCCACGCAGGGTCTGGGCACTGAAGCTTTCTTT.

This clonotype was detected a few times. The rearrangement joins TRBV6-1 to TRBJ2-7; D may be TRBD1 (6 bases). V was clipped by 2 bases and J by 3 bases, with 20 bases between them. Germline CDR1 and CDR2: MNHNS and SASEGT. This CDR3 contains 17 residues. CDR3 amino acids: CASSELFLRTESYEQYV. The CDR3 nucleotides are TGTGCCAGCAGTGAACTTTTTCTCCGGACAGAAAGCTACGAGCAGTACGTC.